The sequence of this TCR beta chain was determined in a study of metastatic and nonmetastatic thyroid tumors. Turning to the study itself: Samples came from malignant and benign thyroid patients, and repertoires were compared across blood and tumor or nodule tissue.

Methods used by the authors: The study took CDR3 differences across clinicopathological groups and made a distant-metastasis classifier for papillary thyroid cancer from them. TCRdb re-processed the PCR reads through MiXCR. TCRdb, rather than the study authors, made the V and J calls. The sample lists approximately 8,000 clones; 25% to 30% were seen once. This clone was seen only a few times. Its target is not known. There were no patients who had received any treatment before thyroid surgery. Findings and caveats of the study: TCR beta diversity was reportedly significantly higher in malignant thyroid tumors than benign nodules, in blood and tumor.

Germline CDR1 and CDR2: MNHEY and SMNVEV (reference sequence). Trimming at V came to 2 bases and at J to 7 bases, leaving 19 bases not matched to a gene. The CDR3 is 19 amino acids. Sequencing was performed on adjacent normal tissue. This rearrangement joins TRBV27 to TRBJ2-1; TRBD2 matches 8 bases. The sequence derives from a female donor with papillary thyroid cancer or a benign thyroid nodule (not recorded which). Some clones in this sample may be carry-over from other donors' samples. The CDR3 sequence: CASSLRGLAGRSTGNEQFF. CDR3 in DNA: TGTGCCAGCAGTTTAAGGGGCCTAGCGGGCCGCTCTACGGGGAATGAGCAGTTCTTC.